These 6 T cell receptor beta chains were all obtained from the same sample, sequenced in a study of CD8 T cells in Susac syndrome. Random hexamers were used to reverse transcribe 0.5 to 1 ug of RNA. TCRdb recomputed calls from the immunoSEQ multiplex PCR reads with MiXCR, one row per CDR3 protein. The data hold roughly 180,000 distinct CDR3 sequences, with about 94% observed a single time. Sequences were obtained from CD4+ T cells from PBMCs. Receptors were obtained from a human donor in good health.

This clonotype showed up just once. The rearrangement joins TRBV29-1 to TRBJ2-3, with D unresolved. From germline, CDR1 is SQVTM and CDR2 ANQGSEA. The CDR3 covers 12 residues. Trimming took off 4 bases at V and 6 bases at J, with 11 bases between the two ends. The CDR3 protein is CSVARPVDTQYF. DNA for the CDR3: TGCAGCGTTGCCCGCCCCGTGGATACGCAGTATTTT.

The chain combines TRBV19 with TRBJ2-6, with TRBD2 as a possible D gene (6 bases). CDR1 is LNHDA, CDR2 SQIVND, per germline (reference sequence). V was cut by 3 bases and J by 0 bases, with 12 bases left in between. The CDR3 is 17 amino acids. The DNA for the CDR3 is TGTGCCAGTAGTATCTTGGAGGGTCCCTCTGGGGCCAACGTCCTGACTTTC. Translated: CASSILEGPSGANVLTF.

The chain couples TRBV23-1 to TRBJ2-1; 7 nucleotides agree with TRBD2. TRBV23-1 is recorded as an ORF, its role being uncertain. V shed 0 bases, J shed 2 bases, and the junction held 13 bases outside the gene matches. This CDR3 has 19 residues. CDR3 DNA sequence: TGCGCCAGCAGTCAATCGGGCGGGGGAGCAAACCACACCTACAATGAGCAGTTCTTC. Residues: CASSQSGGGANHTYNEQFF.

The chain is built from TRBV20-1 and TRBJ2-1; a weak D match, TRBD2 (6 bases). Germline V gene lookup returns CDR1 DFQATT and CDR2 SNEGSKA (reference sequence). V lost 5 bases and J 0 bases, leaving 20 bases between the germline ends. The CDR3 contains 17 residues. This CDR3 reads CSAPPSAGPRSYNEQFF. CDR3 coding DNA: TGCAGTGCTCCACCGTCCGCGGGGCCGCGCTCCTACAATGAGCAGTTCTTC.

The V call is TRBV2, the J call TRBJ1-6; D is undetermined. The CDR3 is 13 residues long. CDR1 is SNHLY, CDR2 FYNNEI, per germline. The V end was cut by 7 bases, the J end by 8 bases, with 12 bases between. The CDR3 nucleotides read TGTGCCAGCAATCCCGAGTCCTATTCACCCCTCCACTTT. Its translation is CASNPESYSPLHF.

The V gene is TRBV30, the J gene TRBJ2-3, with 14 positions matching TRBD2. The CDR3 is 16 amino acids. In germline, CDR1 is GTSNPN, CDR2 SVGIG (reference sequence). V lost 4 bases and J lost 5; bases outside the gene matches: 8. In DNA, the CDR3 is TGTGCCTGGACATCCGGGACTAGCGGGAGTCAAGATACGCAGTATTTT. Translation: CAWTSGTSGSQDTQYF.